This TCR beta chain was retrieved from a study of T-cell memory formation after mild COVID-19. The study's findings and limits: Clones that got smaller from day 15 to 85 had even CD4/CD8, while clones growing later tipped toward CD4+. Second-wave clones peaking on day 37 lacked confirmed SARS-CoV-2 specificity. Pre-infection memory already had some responding clones, implying cross-reactive memory joined.

Only a few counts were recorded for this clonotype. Its matching antigen is unknown. TCRdb re-called the 5' RACE reads through MiXCR, storing one row per CDR3 protein. The repertoire has fewer than 250,000 distinct CDR3 sequences, about 10% of them found once; the top ten carry under 3.5%. There are 10 residues in the CDR3. Germline values: CDR1 SQVTM, CDR2 ANQGSEA. Trimming removed 2 bases at V and 10 bases at J, with 7 bases between. Specimen: PBMCs or a T cell subset sorted from them (not recorded which). The J gene is TRBJ2-3, the V gene TRBV29-1; no definite D call. The source of this sequence is a man between 18 and 29 years old who had mild COVID-19 (a few samples of this study predate the infection). Cell type and time point are not known. CDR3 in DNA: TGCAGCGTTGAAAGTTTTGCGCAGTATTTT. Its protein product is CSVESFAQYF.